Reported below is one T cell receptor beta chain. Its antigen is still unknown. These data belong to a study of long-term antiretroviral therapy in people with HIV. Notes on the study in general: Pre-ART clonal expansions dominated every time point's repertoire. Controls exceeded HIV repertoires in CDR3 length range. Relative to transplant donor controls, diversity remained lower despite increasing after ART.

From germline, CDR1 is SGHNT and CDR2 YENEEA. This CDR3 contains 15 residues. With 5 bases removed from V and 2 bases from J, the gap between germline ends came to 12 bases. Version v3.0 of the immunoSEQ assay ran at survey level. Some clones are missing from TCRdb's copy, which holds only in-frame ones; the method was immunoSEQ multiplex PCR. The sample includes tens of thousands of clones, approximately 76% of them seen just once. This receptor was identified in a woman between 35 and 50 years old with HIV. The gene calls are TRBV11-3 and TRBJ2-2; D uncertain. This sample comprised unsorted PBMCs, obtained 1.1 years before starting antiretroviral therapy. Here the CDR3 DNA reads TGTGCCAGCAGCCAAAGACCCTTTAACACCGGGGAGCTGTTTTTT. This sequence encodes CASSQRPFNTGELFF. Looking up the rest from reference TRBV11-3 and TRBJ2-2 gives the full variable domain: EAGVVQSPRYKIIEKKQPVAFWCNPISGHNTLYWYLQNLGQGPELLIRYENEEAVDDSQLPKDRFSAERLKGVDSTLKIQPAELGDSAVYLCASSQRPFNTGELFFGEGSRLTVL.